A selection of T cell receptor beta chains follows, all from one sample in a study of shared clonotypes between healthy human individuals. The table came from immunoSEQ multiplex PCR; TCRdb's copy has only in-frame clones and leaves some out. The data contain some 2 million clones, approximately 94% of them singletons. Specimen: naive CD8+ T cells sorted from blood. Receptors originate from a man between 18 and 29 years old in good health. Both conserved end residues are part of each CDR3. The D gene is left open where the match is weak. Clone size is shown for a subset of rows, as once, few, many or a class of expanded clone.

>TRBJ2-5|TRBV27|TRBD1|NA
TGTGCCAGCGGGGACAGGGGTTATCAAGAGACCCAGTACTTC
CASGDRGYQETQYF
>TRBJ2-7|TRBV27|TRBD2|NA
TGTGCCAGCAGTAGCGGGGTCTACGAGCAGTACTTC
CASSSGVYEQYF
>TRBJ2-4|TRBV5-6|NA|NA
TGTGCCAGCAGCGAGGCGTTTTTAGCCAAAAACATTCAGTACTTC
CASSEAFLAKNIQYF
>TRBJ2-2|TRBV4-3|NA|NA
TGCGCCAGCAGCCAAGACGAGAACACCGGGGAGCTGTTTTTT
CASSQDENTGELFF
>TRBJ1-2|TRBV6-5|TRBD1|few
TGTGCCAGCAGTTGGGGGCGACAGGGGCGCGATGGCTACACCTTC
CASSWGRQGRDGYTF
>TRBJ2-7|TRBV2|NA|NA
TGTGCCAGCAGTGAACGGGCAGTCCCCCCCTACGAGCAGTACTTC
CASSERAVPPYEQYF
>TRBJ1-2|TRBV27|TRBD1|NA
TGTGCCAGCAGTCCCGGACAGGGGGCTTGGGGCTACACCTTC
CASSPGQGAWGYTF
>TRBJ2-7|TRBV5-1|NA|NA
TGCGCCAGCAGCGCCATCTCAGGGGCCTACGAGCAGTACTTC
CASSAISGAYEQYF
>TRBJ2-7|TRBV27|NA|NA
TGTGCCAGCAACCCCTCTCCCGGTGACAGCCCCTACGAGCAGTACTTC
CASNPSPGDSPYEQYF
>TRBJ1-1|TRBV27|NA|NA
TGTGCCAGCAGTTTACGGGACGGTAACACTGAAGCTTTCTTT
CASSLRDGNTEAFF
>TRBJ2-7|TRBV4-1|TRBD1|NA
TGCGCCAGCAGCGATCCGGGACAGGGATTTTACGAGCAGTACTTC
CASSDPGQGFYEQYF
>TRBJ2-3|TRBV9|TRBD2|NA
TGTGCCAGCAGCTCTAGCGGGGGGTTAGCAGATACGCAGTATTTT
CASSSSGGLADTQYF
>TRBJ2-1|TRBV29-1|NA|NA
TGCAGCGTAGTGACAGGTAACAATGAGCAGTTCTTC
CSVVTGNNEQFF
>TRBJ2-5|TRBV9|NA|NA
TGTGCCAGCAGCACAGCCATCGGGCCCCTCGAGGAGACCCAGTACTTC
CASSTAIGPLEETQYF
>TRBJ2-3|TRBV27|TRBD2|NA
TGTGCCAGCAGTTTAAGGGCGGGAGGGCCCACAGATACGCAGTATTTT
CASSLRAGGPTDTQYF
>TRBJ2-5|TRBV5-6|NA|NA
TGTGCCAGCAGCTTGGGAATTGGAGGGACCCAAGAGACCCAGTACTTC
CASSLGIGGTQETQYF
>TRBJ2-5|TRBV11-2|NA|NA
TGTGCCAGCAGCCAGTTTTTCGGGCAAGAGACCCAGTACTTC
CASSQFFGQETQYF
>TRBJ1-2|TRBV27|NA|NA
TGTGCCAGCAGTTTGTCCCCACGGACCGGCTACACCTTC
CASSLSPRTGYTF
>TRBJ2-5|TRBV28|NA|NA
TGTGCCAGCAGTTTCGCAGGCACGGAGACCCAGTACTTC
CASSFAGTETQYF
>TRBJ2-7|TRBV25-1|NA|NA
TGTGCCAGCAGTGGAAGGCGCGGTCCGGACGAGCAGTACTTC
CASSGRRGPDEQYF
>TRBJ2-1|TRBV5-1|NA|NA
TGCGCCAGCAGCTTGGCCGTAGGGACACTAACAATAGGTTTTGAGCAGTTCTTC
CASSLAVGTLTIGFEQFF
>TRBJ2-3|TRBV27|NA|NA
TGTGCCAGCAGTTTCGAGACTGGAACAGATACGCAGTATTTT
CASSFETGTDTQYF
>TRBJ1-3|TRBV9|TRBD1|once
TGTGCCAGCAGCTCAACAGGGGCTGGAAACACCATATATTTT
CASSSTGAGNTIYF
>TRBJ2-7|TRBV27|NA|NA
TGTGCCAGCTTCTCGGATTCCTACGAGCAGTACTTC
CASFSDSYEQYF
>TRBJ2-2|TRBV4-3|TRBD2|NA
TGCGCCAGCAGCCAAGTGACGGGGGCGGGAGGGCCCTCCACCGGGGAGCTGTTTTTT
CASSQVTGAGGPSTGELFF
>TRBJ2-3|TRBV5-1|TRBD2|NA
TGCGCCAGCTCGGGGACTAGCGGGGGCGACACAGATACGCAGTATTTT
CASSGTSGGDTDTQYF
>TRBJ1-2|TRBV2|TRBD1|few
TGTGCCAGCAGTGAAGGACGGACAGGGGGCTTTTGGACCTACACCTTC
CASSEGRTGGFWTYTF
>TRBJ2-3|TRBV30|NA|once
TGTGCCTGGAGTGTCGGAGCGGGCGGGGGCCCGAAAGATACGCAGTATTTT
CAWSVGAGGGPKDTQYF
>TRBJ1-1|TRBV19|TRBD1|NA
TGTGCCAGTAGCTGGACAGGGGAGGGAGCTTTCTTT
CASSWTGEGAFF
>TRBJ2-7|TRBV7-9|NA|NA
TGTGCCAGCAGCTTAGAGTTAGTGGGGTCCTACGAGCAGTACTTC
CASSLELVGSYEQYF
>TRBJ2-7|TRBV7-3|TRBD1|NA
TGTGCCAGCAGCTTGGACAGGGCCTACGAGCAGTACTTC
CASSLDRAYEQYF
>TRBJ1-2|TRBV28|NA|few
TGTGCCAGCAGTTCCGAGGTTTACTATGGCTACACCTTC
CASSSEVYYGYTF